This TCR beta chain was sequenced during a study of T-cell reconstitution after alpha-beta-depleted transplantation in children. This CDR3 spans 15 amino acids. Trimming stripped 2 bases from V and 12 bases from J, with 20 bases between. CDR1 and CDR2 (germline): SEHNR, FQNEAQ (reference sequence). The study's findings and limits: When one year had passed after transplant, most T-cell counts and diversity came from newly produced T cells. Several hundred rapidly expanded clones from non-depleted graft cells reportedly supplied alpha-beta T cells about two months post-transplant. Surviving thymic progenitors and recipient T cells were the source of high TCRbeta diversity at day 60 in some patients.

Preparation of the TCRbeta library involved a method that used unique molecular identifiers. One entry per CDR3 protein, called by TCRdb with MiXCR from the PCR reads. The table has under 300,000 distinct CDR3 sequences, about 9.9% seen once; the top ten hold about a quarter. In its sample, this clonotype was seen many times. The antigen remains undetermined. Specimen: peripheral blood, collected 180 days after TCRalphabeta/CD19-depleted stem cell transplant. The clonotype was recovered from a male patient under 10 years old who had a stem cell transplant for chronic granulomatous disease, so the T cells may come from the graft donor. This chain joins TRBV7-9 and TRBJ2-1; TRBD2 might be the D (5 bases). Here the CDR3 reads CASSLNSPGILGQFF. Here the CDR3 DNA reads TGTGCCAGCAGCTTAAATTCTCCGGGGATCCTGGGGCAGTTCTTC. The variable domain in full, with the rest retrieved from reference TRBV7-9 and TRBJ2-1, is DTGVSQNPRHKITKRGQNVTFRCDPISEHNRLYWYRQTLGQGPEFLTYFQNEAQLEKSRLLSDRFSAERPKGSFSTLEIQRTEQGDSAMYLCASSLNSPGILGQFFGPGTRLTVL.